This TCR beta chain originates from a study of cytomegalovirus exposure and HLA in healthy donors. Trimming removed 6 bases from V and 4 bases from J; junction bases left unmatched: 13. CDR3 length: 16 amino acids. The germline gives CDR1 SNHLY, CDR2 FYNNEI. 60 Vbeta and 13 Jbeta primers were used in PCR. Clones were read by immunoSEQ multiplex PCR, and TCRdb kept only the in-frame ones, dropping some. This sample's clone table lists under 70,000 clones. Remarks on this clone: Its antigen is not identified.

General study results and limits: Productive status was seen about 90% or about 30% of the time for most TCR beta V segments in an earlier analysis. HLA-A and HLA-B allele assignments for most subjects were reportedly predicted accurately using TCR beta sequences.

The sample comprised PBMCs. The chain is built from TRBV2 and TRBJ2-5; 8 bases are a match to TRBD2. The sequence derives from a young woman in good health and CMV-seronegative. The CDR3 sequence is CASSQTSVQSGETQYF. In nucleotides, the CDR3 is TGTGCCAGCAGCCAGACTAGCGTCCAATCAGGAGAGACCCAGTACTTC.